Listed below are T cell receptor beta chains from one sample, sequenced in a study of T-cell memory formation after mild COVID-19. TCRdb recomputed calls from the 5' RACE reads with MiXCR, one row per CDR3 protein. The sample has 130,000 to 150,000 distinct CDR3 sequences; under 7% are singletons. The source material was PBMCs or a T cell subset sorted from them (not recorded which). These receptors all come from an adult woman who had mild COVID-19 (a few samples of this study predate the infection). Cell type and time point are not known. Each CDR3 is given with its conserved first and last residue. A D gene is named only where the DNA matches it firmly. Some rows have no size entry. The others give once, few or many, or a class for an expanded clone.

j_call v_call clone_size d_call cdr3_nt cdr3_aa
TRBJ2-3 TRBV7-2 few . TGTGCCAGCCCACGGGGGGCTACAGATACGCAGTATTTT CASPRGATDTQYF
TRBJ2-3 TRBV12-3/TRBV12-4 few . TGTGCCAGCAGTTTAGGAGGTGGGGCAGCACGGGGGACGCAGTATTTT CASSLGGGAARGTQYF
TRBJ2-7 TRBV5-1 few TRBD1 TGCGCCAGCAGCTTGGGTCCGGGGACAGGGGGCGCCGGTTTGGAGCAGTACTTC CASSLGPGTGGAGLEQYF
TRBJ1-1 TRBV9 few TRBD1 TGTGCCAGCAGCTTTGGACAGGGGAGTACTGAAGCTTTCTTT CASSFGQGSTEAFF
TRBJ2-1 TRBV7-6 . TRBD2 TGTGCCAGCAGCTCGAATTTCGCGGGGGGGAATGATAATGAGCAGTTCTTC CASSSNFAGGNDNEQFF
TRBJ2-1 TRBV3-1 many TRBD2 TGTGCCAGCAGCATTACCGGGACTAGCAGCAATGAGCAGTTCTTC CASSITGTSSNEQFF
TRBJ2-4 TRBV20-1 . TRBD2 TGCAGTGGGGTAATGGGAGGGCCCGGCAAAAACATTCAGTACTTC CSGVMGGPGKNIQYF
TRBJ1-3 TRBV10-3 many TRBD1 TGTGCCATCAGTGGGACAGGGATCTCTGGAAACACCATATATTTT CAISGTGISGNTIYF
TRBJ1-2 TRBV11-1 few TRBD1 TGTGCCAGCAGCTTCCGGGACAGGGACGGGCTGGCTAACTATGGCTACACCTTC CASSFRDRDGLANYGYTF
TRBJ2-1 TRBV29-1 few . TGCAGCGTTGCTAGCTCATCCTACAATGAGCAGTTCTTC CSVASSSYNEQFF